Each of the 27 T cell receptor beta chains below was sequenced from the same sample in a study of blood T cell repertoires in COVID-19. Profiling relied on immunoSEQ multiplex PCR, and the TCRdb table lists in-frame clones only, not all of them. There are approximately 52,000 clones in the sample; roughly 89% occur only once, and approximately 4.9% lies in the top ten. The material sequenced was peripheral blood. The receptor set was obtained from a man aged 55 to 69 with active COVID-19.

The chain has TRBV6-6 and TRBJ2-6, with 7 bases aligning to TRBD1. The CDR3 is 15 residues long. The V and J ends lost 6 bases and 0 bases, in that order; junction bases with no gene match: 2. Germline CDR1 MNHNY, CDR2 SVGAGI (reference sequence). The CDR3 DNA sequence: TGTGCCAGCAGGGGACAGATCTCTGGGGCCAACGTCCTGACTTTC. This codes for CASRGQISGANVLTF.

This clone appeared once. This chain links TRBV7-9 with TRBJ2-3; TRBD2 aligns across 9 bases. The V segment lost 9 bases and the J segment 0 bases; nucleotides outside the gene matches: 7. In germline, CDR1 is SEHNR, CDR2 FQNEAQ (reference sequence). CDR3 length: 15 residues. The CDR3 sequence: CASKGLATSTDTQYF. For the CDR3, the DNA is TGTGCCAGTAAAGGACTAGCGACTAGCACAGATACGCAGTATTTT.

The genes are TRBV5-1 and TRBJ2-5; TRBD2 aligns across 13 bases. Per germline, CDR1 SGHRS and CDR2 YFSETQ. Trimming removed 4 bases from V and 1 base from J; junction bases left unmatched: 4. There are 16 residues in the CDR3. This chain's CDR3 is CASSMGTSGAQETQYF. Here the CDR3 DNA reads TGCGCCAGCAGCATGGGGACTAGCGGGGCCCAAGAGACCCAGTACTTC. Full variable domain (rest looked up from reference TRBV5-1 and TRBJ2-5): KAGVTQTPRYLIKTRGQQVTLSCSPISGHRSVSWYQQTPGQGLQFLFEYFSETQRNKGNFPGRFSGRQFSNSRSEMNVSTLELGDSALYLCASSMGTSGAQETQYFGPGTRLLVL.

The chain combines TRBV7-8 with TRBJ1-1; D gene uncertain. The CDR3 sequence is 15 residues long. Trimming shortened V by 5 bases and J by 5 bases, and 18 bases separated the two germline ends. Germline V gene data show CDR1 as SGHVS and CDR2 as FQNEAQ. CDR3 DNA: TGTGCCAGCAGCCCATACACCCCGGCGGGGACTGAAGCTTTCTTT. Encoded protein: CASSPYTPAGTEAFF.

The chain uses TRBV7-3 and TRBJ2-2; TRBD2 might be the D (5 bases). The CDR3 is 15 amino acids. V shed 6 bases and J shed 0 bases, with 11 bases lying between them. Per germline, CDR1 SGHTA and CDR2 FQGTGA. CDR3 in amino acids: CASRPGNANTGELFF. The CDR3 bases are TGTGCCAGCAGACCCGGGAACGCGAACACCGGGGAGCTGTTTTTT.

The chain joins TRBV28 to TRBJ1-2, with a possible D match to TRBD1 (6 bases). The CDR3 covers 20 residues. Germline CDR1 is MDHEN and CDR2 is SYDVKM. The germline V and J ends were trimmed by 7 bases and 1 base, with 31 bases remaining between them. The DNA for the CDR3 is TGTGCCAGCAACACGCTAAGAGGGGGTTCGGGTTGGCTGGTTAACTATGGCTACACCTTC. It is translated as CASNTLRGGSGWLVNYGYTF.

The V call is TRBV5-1, the J call TRBJ2-1, with TRBD2 matching 14 bases. With 4 bases clipped from V and 7 bases from J, the junction kept 4 bases outside the gene matches. The CDR3 has 15 residues. Germline V gene lookup returns CDR1 SGHRS and CDR2 YFSETQ. Here the CDR3 DNA reads TGCGCCAGCAGCAAGGGACTAGCGGGAGTTAATGAGCAGTTCTTC. It specifies CASSKGLAGVNEQFF.

There are a few counts of this clone. The V call is TRBV6-2 or TRBV6-3, the J call TRBJ1-2, with a tentative D call TRBD1 (5 bases). This CDR3 has 13 residues. The germline CDR1 and CDR2 sequences are MNHEY and SVGEGT. Trimming shortened V by 5 bases and J by 8 bases, and 15 bases separated the two germline ends. CDR3 region: CASSIPQGDGYTF. CDR3 DNA: TGTGCCAGCAGTATACCCCAGGGCGACGGCTACACCTTC.

This clone turned up a few times. V gene TRBV9 combines with J gene TRBJ1-3; D uncertain. This CDR3 region has 15 residues. Germline CDR1 reads SGDLS; CDR2 reads YYNGEE. Trimming left V 3 bases short and J 4 bases short, with 14 bases between. CDR3 coding DNA: TGTGCCAGCAGCGATCCTCCGGGTACCGGAAACACCATATATTTT. Translated: CASSDPPGTGNTIYF. Supplemented by reference TRBV9 and TRBJ1-3, the full variable domain reads DSGVTQTPKHLITATGQRVTLRCSPRSGDLSVYWYQQSLDQGLQFLIQYYNGEERAKGNILERFSAQQFPDLHSELNLSSLELGDSALYFCASSDPPGTGNTIYFGEGSWLTVV.

The V call is TRBV19, the J call TRBJ1-2; D gene ambiguous. The CDR3 totals 14 residues. The V gene lost 3 bases and the J gene lost 8 bases, with 16 bases spanning the gap. The germline CDR1 and CDR2 sequences are LNHDA and SQIVND (reference sequence). Here the CDR3 reads CASSMRGYGEGYTF. CDR3 in DNA: TGTGCCAGTAGTATGCGGGGATACGGTGAGGGCTACACCTTC.

The chain joins TRBV29-1 to TRBJ2-7; possible D gene TRBD1, 5 bases. The CDR3 runs to 12 residues. Germline lookup yields CDR1 SQVTM and CDR2 ANQGSEA. V lost 4 bases to trimming and J lost 7 bases, with 14 bases between them. CDR3: CSVGYRTQEQYF. CDR3 nucleotide sequence: TGCAGCGTTGGGTACAGGACCCAAGAGCAGTACTTC.

The genes are TRBV10-3 and TRBJ2-7; 8 bases line up with TRBD2. The CDR3 covers 17 residues. Germline CDR1 reads ENHRY; CDR2 reads SYGVKD. V shed 4 bases, J shed 0 bases, and the junction held 11 bases outside the gene matches. For the CDR3, the DNA is TGTGCCATCAGTGGTGGGACCGGGGGGGAGGCCTCCTACGAGCAGTACTTC. Translating gives CAISGGTGGEASYEQYF.

The chain carries TRBV7-6 and TRBJ2-6; 7 bases map to TRBD1. The V gene end was trimmed by 0 bases and the J gene end by 4 bases; junction bases not matched to a gene: 18. The germline gives CDR1 SGHVS, CDR2 FNYEAQ. The CDR3 runs to 21 residues. The CDR3 DNA is TGTGCCAGCAGCTTAGCCTTGTGGGACAGTGAGATCTCTACCGGGGCCAACGTCCTGACTTTC. Translation gives CASSLALWDSEISTGANVLTF. The whole variable domain, filled in from reference TRBV7-6 and TRBJ2-6, reads GAGVSQSPRYKVTKRGQDVALRCDPISGHVSLYWYRQALGQGPEFLTYFNYEAQQDKSGLPNDRFSAERPEGSISTLTIQRTEQRDSAMYRCASSLALWDSEISTGANVLTFGAGSRLTVL.

The chain combines TRBV4-1 with TRBJ2-7, with D perhaps matching TRBD1 (6 bases). This CDR3 has 13 amino acids. Germline CDR1 is MGHRA and CDR2 is YSYEKL. V was pared by 4 bases and J by 3 bases, with 10 bases between. DNA of the CDR3: TGCGCCAGCAGCCTCGGACAGTTCTACGAGCAGTACTTC. Its translation: CASSLGQFYEQYF.

The gene calls are TRBV10-3 and TRBJ1-2, with 8 nucleotides matching TRBD1. This CDR3 region has 14 residues. CDR1 is ENHRY and CDR2 is SYGVKD in the germline V gene. Trimming at V came to 7 bases and at J to 4 bases, leaving 8 bases not matched to a gene. The CDR3: CAITQDRELYGYTF. The CDR3 DNA reads as TGTGCCATCACCCAGGACAGGGAGCTCTATGGCTACACCTTC.

This rearrangement joins TRBV3-1 (or the pseudogene TRBV3-2) to TRBJ1-5, with D unclear. CDR3 size: 13 residues. The V and J ends lost 5 bases and 9 bases respectively, with 14 bases between them. Germline loops: CDR1 LGHDT, CDR2 YNNKEL (reference sequence). The CDR3 spells CASSIDKSLPQHF. For the CDR3, the DNA is TGTGCCAGCAGCATCGACAAATCCCTGCCCCAGCATTTT.

This clone has only one observation. The rearrangement joins TRBV27 to TRBJ2-3, with TRBD1 identical over 9 bases. The CDR3 has 17 residues. Unmatched junction bases numbered 10, after V lost 3 bases and J lost 3 bases. Germline V gene sequence: CDR1 MNHEY, CDR2 SMNVEV (reference sequence). The CDR3 DNA sequence: TGTGCCAGCAGTTTGGTCCCACCGACAGGGGGTACAGATACGCAGTATTTT. This encodes CASSLVPPTGGTDTQYF.

This clone was observed once. In the same sample, other DNA sequences code for this CDR3. The rearrangement uses TRBV30 and TRBJ1-5; no clear D. Trimming left V 0 bases short and J 3 bases short, with 6 bases between. Germline V lookup: CDR1 GTSNPN, CDR2 SVGIG (reference sequence). CDR3 size: 13 residues. CDR3 in amino acids: CAWSVRDNQPQHF. The CDR3 DNA is TGTGCCTGGAGTGTACGGGACAATCAGCCCCAGCATTTT. The full variable domain, its missing parts supplied by reference TRBV30 and TRBJ1-5, is SQTIHQWPATLVQPVGSPLSLECTVEGTSNPNLYWYRQAAGRGLQLLFYSVGIGQISSEVPQNLSASRPQDRQFILSSKKLLLSDSGFYLCAWSVRDNQPQHFGDGTRLSIL.

The genes are TRBV9 and TRBJ2-7, with 9 bases lining up with TRBD1. The CDR3 sequence is 15 residues long. CDR1 SGDLS and CDR2 YYNGEE come from the germline V gene. The V gene end was trimmed by 0 bases and the J gene end by 3 bases; junction bases not matched to a gene: 4. The CDR3 DNA follows: TGTGCCAGCAGCGTAGGGGGACAGGGAGACTACGAGCAGTACTTC. Protein sequence: CASSVGGQGDYEQYF. Supplemented by reference TRBV9 and TRBJ2-7, the full variable domain reads DSGVTQTPKHLITATGQRVTLRCSPRSGDLSVYWYQQSLDQGLQFLIQYYNGEERAKGNILERFSAQQFPDLHSELNLSSLELGDSALYFCASSVGGQGDYEQYFGPGTRLTVT.

This chain joins TRBV6-2 or TRBV6-3 and TRBJ1-4; 8 bases match TRBD1. CDR1 MNHEY and CDR2 SVGEGT come from the germline V gene. The junction had 14 bases not matched to a gene; V was cut back by 6 bases and J by 14 bases. This CDR3 spans 14 amino acids. This chain's CDR3 is CASSPRTGLETLFF. The CDR3, as DNA: TGTGCCAGCAGCCCCAGGACAGGGCTCGAGACGCTGTTTTTT.

The genes are TRBV7-2 and TRBJ1-2; D not resolved. Germline CDR1 reads SGHTA; CDR2 reads FQGNSA. The CDR3 consists of 13 residues. Deletions cut 1 base from V and 3 bases from J, with 6 bases between. In DNA form, the CDR3 reads TGTGCCAGCAGCTTAGTCCGAGACTATGGCTACACCTTC. Protein sequence: CASSLVRDYGYTF.

The chain recombines TRBV18 with TRBJ2-1; TRBD2 aligns across 7 bases. Germline V gene lookup returns CDR1 KGHSH and CDR2 LQKENI. The length of the CDR3 is 17 residues. V shed 3 bases and J 0 bases; nucleotides not matched to a gene: 8. The CDR3 coding sequence is TGTGCCAGCTCACCGACTAGCCCGACAAACTCCTACAATGAGCAGTTCTTC. Translation gives CASSPTSPTNSYNEQFF.

This sequence joins TRBV19 and TRBJ1-2; possibly TRBD1 for D (5 bases). The V and J ends lost 3 bases and 2 bases respectively, with 10 bases between them. CDR3 length: 14 residues. From germline, CDR1 is LNHDA and CDR2 SQIVND (reference sequence). The CDR3 loop reads CASSIGAGNYGYTF. The CDR3 DNA follows: TGTGCCAGTAGTATTGGGGCAGGGAACTATGGCTACACCTTC.

The chain joins TRBV9 to TRBJ2-1; the match to TRBD1 covers 7 bases. The V segment lost 0 bases and the J segment 8 bases; nucleotides outside the gene matches: 14. This CDR3 is 17 amino acids long. Per germline, CDR1 SGDLS and CDR2 YYNGEE. The CDR3 region is CASSVEGGPPWLYEQFF. The DNA for the CDR3 is TGTGCCAGCAGCGTAGAAGGGGGCCCCCCTTGGTTGTATGAGCAGTTCTTC.

This chain links TRBV10-3 with TRBJ2-7; a possible D gene is TRBD2 (6 bases). The CDR3 spans 14 residues. Germline V gene data show CDR1 as ENHRY and CDR2 as SYGVKD. Trimming took 8 bases from V and 2 from J, leaving 16 bases between them. The CDR3 loop reads CAIGRDSSTYEQYF. The DNA for the CDR3 is TGTGCCATCGGGCGGGACTCCAGCACCTACGAGCAGTACTTC.

V and J are TRBV4-3 and TRBJ2-1; no clear D gene. V was clipped by 3 bases and J by 6 bases, with 12 bases between them. The CDR3 is 14 amino acids. Germline assignment: CDR1 LGHNA and CDR2 YSLEER. The DNA of the CDR3 is TGCGCCAGCAGCCATGCACTGTCGGTCAATGAGCAGTTCTTC. Its protein product is CASSHALSVNEQFF.

The V call is TRBV4-1, the J call TRBJ2-1; D unclear. This CDR3 has 14 amino acids. Germline V gene lookup returns CDR1 MGHRA and CDR2 YSYEKL. The V and J ends lost 0 bases and 4 bases respectively, with 7 bases between them. The CDR3 is CASSQEAKYNEQFF. CDR3 sequence (DNA): TGCGCCAGCAGCCAAGAAGCAAAGTACAATGAGCAGTTCTTC.